This passage covers 31 T cell receptor beta chains from one sample sequenced in a study of blood T cell repertoires in COVID-19. The assay was immunoSEQ multiplex PCR, and TCRdb's table has in-frame clones only and misses some. The sample yields roughly 250,000 clones, around nine tenths seen once. The specimen was PBMCs or T cells enriched from blood (not recorded which). Receptor source: a woman in her fifties or sixties who had recovered from COVID-19.

The sample holds one count of this clone. This chain links TRBV7-3 with TRBJ1-1; D is undetermined. CDR3 length equals 13 residues. The germline gives CDR1 SGHTA, CDR2 FQGTGA. The V end lost 0 bases, the J end lost 6 bases, and 8 bases lay between the germline ends. The CDR3 loop reads CASSLTIGAEAFF. The CDR3 DNA reads TGTGCCAGCAGCTTAACGATCGGGGCTGAAGCTTTCTTT.

The chain couples TRBV5-1 to TRBJ1-3; D gene unclear. CDR1 and CDR2 from the germline V gene are SGHRS and YFSETQ. Trimming took 0 bases from V and 0 from J, leaving 7 bases between them. The CDR3 length is 15 residues. The CDR3 nucleotides are TGCGCCAGCAGCTTGGTTCCGGGCTCTGGAAACACCATATATTTT. This gives the protein CASSLVPGSGNTIYF.

The chain employs TRBV7-8 and TRBJ2-7; TRBD1 agrees at 12 bases. Germline V CDR1 and CDR2: SGHVS, FQNEAQ. V was pared by 2 bases and J by 3 bases, with 2 bases of the junction left unmatched. The CDR3 sequence is 15 residues long. The CDR3 region is CASSLRDRGLYEQYF. The CDR3 DNA reads TGTGCCAGCAGCTTAAGGGACAGGGGGCTCTACGAGCAGTACTTC.

V usage is TRBV25-1 and J usage is TRBJ2-3; 10 bases are shared with TRBD2. CDR3 length equals 16 residues. Germline V gene sequence: CDR1 MGHDK, CDR2 SYGVNS. J was trimmed by 2 bases and V by 2 bases; bases with no gene match: 4. The CDR3 sequence: CASSEDLAGVTDTQYF. DNA for the CDR3: TGTGCCAGCAGTGAAGATCTAGCGGGGGTCACAGATACGCAGTATTTT.

The V call is TRBV18, the J call TRBJ1-2; D uncertain. The CDR3 extends over 13 amino acids. CDR1 is KGHSH, CDR2 LQKENI, per germline. Between the trimmed V and J ends, which lost 5 bases and 4 bases, there was a span of 11 bases. The CDR3, as DNA: TGTGCCAGCTCAGGAGTTACATCCTATGGCTACACCTTC. Translated, it gives CASSGVTSYGYTF.

The CDR3: CASSECLAGVRSTDTQYF. In DNA form, the CDR3 reads TGCGCCAGCAGTGAGTGTCTAGCGGGAGTTCGTAGCACAGATACGCAGTATTTT. V gene TRBV10-1 combines with J gene TRBJ2-3; TRBD2 aligns across 10 bases. CDR3 length: 18 amino acids. Germline V gene data show CDR1 as WNHNN and CDR2 as SYGVQD (reference sequence). The V and J ends lost 1 base and 0 bases, in that order; junction bases with no gene match: 7.

The V gene is TRBV30, the J gene TRBJ2-2; 11 positions agree with TRBD2. Unmatched junction bases numbered 6, after V lost 5 bases and J lost 4 bases. The CDR3 runs 15 residues. Per germline, CDR1 GTSNPN and CDR2 SVGIG (reference sequence). The CDR3 bases are TGTGCCTGGCGTATAGCGGGAGGGGTCACCGGGGAGCTGTTTTTT. Residues: CAWRIAGGVTGELFF.

This chain joins TRBV6-5 and TRBJ2-5; possible D gene TRBD1, 5 bases. The CDR3 covers 14 residues. Germline CDR1 is MNHEY and CDR2 is SVGAGI. With 4 bases removed from V and 4 bases from J, the gap between germline ends came to 13 bases. In DNA, the CDR3 is TGTGCCAGCAGTTCCTCCCCGACAGCAGAGACCCAGTACTTC. It yields the protein CASSSSPTAETQYF.

The chain employs TRBV7-9 and TRBJ1-6; 8 positions agree with TRBD1. The CDR3 covers 16 residues. CDR1 SEHNR and CDR2 FQNEAQ come from the germline V gene (reference sequence). With 5 bases clipped from V and 9 bases from J, the junction kept 12 bases outside the gene matches. The CDR3 bases are TGTGCCAGCAGCGCGTCAGGGGCAGGGGGCGGTTCACCCCTCCACTTT. It codes for CASSASGAGGGSPLHF. The full variable domain, with the rest looked up from reference TRBV7-9 and TRBJ1-6, is DTGVSQNPRHKITKRGQNVTFRCDPISEHNRLYWYRQTLGQGPEFLTYFQNEAQLEKSRLLSDRFSAERPKGSFSTLEIQRTEQGDSAMYLCASSASGAGGGSPLHFGNGTRLTVT.

This chain links TRBV28 with TRBJ1-3, with a tentative D call TRBD1 (6 bases). CDR1 is MDHEN and CDR2 is SYDVKM in the germline V gene. The CDR3 is made up of 15 amino acids. The V end lost 4 bases, the J end lost 16 bases, and 26 bases lay between the germline ends. The CDR3 region has the DNA TGTGCCAGCAGTTCTCACAGGGCCCCCGTGGTGGATCCTTATTTT. Translation: CASSSHRAPVVDPYF.

The chain is built from TRBV5-1 and TRBJ1-2; a possible D gene is TRBD1 (5 bases). CDR1 SGHRS and CDR2 YFSETQ come from the germline V gene. This CDR3 has 14 amino acids. V was shortened by 4 bases and J by 6 bases, with 16 bases between the two germline ends. The CDR3 bases are TGCGCCAGCAGCCCGTCCTGGGGGGAAGATGGCTACACCTTC. Translating gives CASSPSWGEDGYTF.

The DNA of the CDR3 is TGTGCCAGCAGCGGGAGAGGAGTAGCGGGATACAATGAGCAGTTCTTC. Amino acid sequence: CASSGRGVAGYNEQFF. V gene TRBV9 combines with J gene TRBJ2-1, with TRBD2 identical over 8 bases. V lost 3 bases and J lost 4; bases outside the gene matches: 9. The length of the CDR3 is 16 residues. CDR1 is SGDLS and CDR2 is YYNGEE in the germline V gene.

CDR3 loop: CASSLDSGSSYNSPLHF. CDR3 DNA: TGTGCCAGCAGCTTGGATTCGGGGAGCTCCTATAATTCACCCCTCCACTTT. The chain employs TRBV5-6 and TRBJ1-6; no clear D. Germline V gives CDR1 SGHDT, CDR2 YYEEEE. The CDR3 is 17 amino acids. V lost 0 bases and J 0 bases, leaving 10 bases between the germline ends.

This sequence joins TRBV7-2 and TRBJ2-7; 10 bases align to TRBD2. With 1 base clipped from V and 1 base from J, the junction kept 4 bases outside the gene matches. CDR1 and CDR2 from the germline V gene are SGHTA and FQGNSA. This CDR3 comprises 16 residues. CDR3 in amino acids: CASSLGVAGGSYEQYF. The DNA of the CDR3 is TGTGCCAGCAGCTTAGGGGTAGCGGGGGGTTCCTACGAGCAGTACTTC.

The table lists this clone with a count of one. The chain carries TRBV5-4 and TRBJ1-6, with TRBD1 as a possible D gene (6 bases). V gave up 4 bases and J gave up 4 bases, with 12 bases separating them. This CDR3 spans 15 amino acids. Germline CDR1 reads SGHNT; CDR2 reads YYREEE (reference sequence). DNA for the CDR3: TGTGCCAGCAGCGAGCGACAGGAGTATAATTCACCCCTCCACTTT. Protein sequence: CASSERQEYNSPLHF.

The chain uses TRBV30 and TRBJ1-6; 8 bases line up with TRBD1. V lost 5 bases, J lost 6 bases, and 18 bases stayed unmatched. The CDR3 runs to 18 residues. Germline CDR1 and CDR2: GTSNPN and SVGIG (reference sequence). The DNA of the CDR3 is TGTGCCTGGCGATACGGACAGGGCAATACCTATTTTAATTCACCCCTCCACTTT. It is translated as CAWRYGQGNTYFNSPLHF. Based on the CDR3 plus reference TRBV30 and TRBJ1-6, the full variable domain is SQTIHQWPATLVQPVGSPLSLECTVEGTSNPNLYWYRQAAGRGLQLLFYSVGIGQISSEVPQNLSASRPQDRQFILSSKKLLLSDSGFYLCAWRYGQGNTYFNSPLHFGNGTRLTVT.

V gene TRBV7-3 combines with J gene TRBJ2-3; 7 bases fit TRBD2. This CDR3 region has 15 residues. After removal of 8 bases from V and 1 base from J, the junction contained 9 bases not matched to a gene. Germline loops: CDR1 SGHTA, CDR2 FQGTGA. CDR3 in amino acids: CASAPSSGGTDTQYF. The CDR3 DNA reads as TGTGCCAGCGCCCCGTCAAGCGGGGGCACAGATACGCAGTATTTT.

The chain uses TRBV7-8 and TRBJ1-4; perhaps TRBD1 as D (6 bases). Germline loops: CDR1 SGHVS, CDR2 FQNEAQ. This CDR3 has 14 residues. Trimming removed 1 base from V and 8 bases from J, with 11 bases in between. In DNA form, the CDR3 reads TGTGCCAGCAGCTTAGTGGGGGCTGGGGAAAAACTGTTTTTT. This sequence encodes CASSLVGAGEKLFF.

The V and J genes are TRBV25-1 and TRBJ1-1; no clear D. The CDR3 consists of 15 residues. Between the trimmed V and J ends, which lost 1 base and 3 bases, there was a span of 12 bases. Germline loops: CDR1 MGHDK, CDR2 SYGVNS. CDR3 region: CASSESRAVDTEAFF. The CDR3 DNA reads as TGTGCCAGCAGTGAATCGAGGGCCGTCGACACTGAAGCTTTCTTT.

The chain links TRBV29-1 to TRBJ1-1; 7 bases align to TRBD1. This CDR3 comprises 14 residues. The ends lost 6 bases at V and 6 bases at J; junction bases unmatched: 13. The germline gives CDR1 SQVTM, CDR2 ANQGSEA. For the CDR3, the DNA is TGCAGCGTCGCAAGGAGGGACAGCATTGCTGAAGCTTTCTTT. Its translation: CSVARRDSIAEAFF.

The chain combines TRBV30 with TRBJ1-3; 11 bases are a match to TRBD1. V was clipped by 2 bases and J by 8 bases; unmatched bases: 2. Germline V gene sequence: CDR1 GTSNPN, CDR2 SVGIG (reference sequence). This CDR3 has 13 residues. The CDR3 DNA reads as TGTGCCTGGAGTTCGGACAGGGGGCACACCATATATTTT. Translation gives CAWSSDRGHTIYF.

This sequence joins TRBV5-1 and TRBJ2-5, with 7 bases lining up with TRBD2. CDR1 and CDR2 from the germline V gene are SGHRS and YFSETQ. This CDR3 is built from 14 residues. The J segment lost 2 bases and the V segment lost 6 bases, leaving 7 bases of the junction unmatched. CDR3 sequence reads: CASTGGTAQETQYF. Written as DNA, the CDR3 is TGCGCCAGCACCGGGGGGACGGCGCAAGAGACCCAGTACTTC.

The genes are TRBV5-6 and TRBJ2-4; 7 bases fit TRBD1. CDR3 length equals 14 residues. Losses at the gene ends were 0 bases for V and 14 bases for J; bases not matched to a gene: 11. Germline V gene data show CDR1 as SGHDT and CDR2 as YYEEEE. CDR3 loop: CASSLVAPQGKKYF. The DNA of the CDR3 is TGTGCCAGCAGCTTGGTAGCCCCACAGGGGAAAAAGTACTTC.

V and J are TRBV2 and TRBJ1-5; a weak D match, TRBD1 (6 bases). V shed 9 bases and J shed 0 bases, with 9 bases lying between them. The CDR3 is made up of 13 amino acids. Germline loops: CDR1 SNHLY, CDR2 FYNNEI. CDR3 sequence (DNA): TGTGCCAGTCAGGGGAATAGCAATCAGCCCCAGCATTTT. Translating gives CASQGNSNQPQHF.

CDR3 nucleotide sequence: TGTGCCAGCAGCCTTACGACAGGGGGCAGCGGTACGCAGTATTTT. This gives the protein CASSLTTGGSGTQYF. The chain combines TRBV7-3 with TRBJ2-3; 10 bases match TRBD1. The CDR3 is made up of 15 amino acids. Germline V CDR1 and CDR2: SGHTA, FQGTGA. Losses at the gene ends were 5 bases for V and 8 bases for J; bases not matched to a gene: 10.

This chain uses TRBV19 with TRBJ2-7, with TRBD1 identical over 8 bases. J gave up 1 base and V 5 bases, and 7 bases lay outside the gene matches. The CDR3 consists of 15 residues. Germline V gene sequence: CDR1 LNHDA, CDR2 SQIVND (reference sequence). The CDR3: CASSRSTGGSYEQYF. The CDR3 region has the DNA TGTGCCAGTAGTCGTAGTACAGGGGGTTCCTACGAGCAGTACTTC.

This clone has just a few counts. The chain joins TRBV15 to TRBJ1-2; TRBD1 might be the D (6 bases). Deletions cut 5 bases from V and 6 bases from J, with 19 bases between. This CDR3 comprises 15 residues. CDR1 and CDR2 (germline): LNHNV, YYDKDF (reference sequence). CDR3 amino acids: CATSQGSGQRHGYTF. For the CDR3, the DNA is TGTGCCACCAGCCAAGGCTCTGGACAGAGACATGGCTACACCTTC.

This chain joins TRBV28 and TRBJ1-1; TRBD1 aligns across 9 bases. The CDR3 spans 15 residues. Germline V gene data show CDR1 as MDHEN and CDR2 as SYDVKM. Trimming took 5 bases from V and 3 from J; bases not matched to a gene: 7. The CDR3 spells CASSDDRGSYTEAFF. CDR3 in DNA: TGTGCCAGCAGTGACGACAGGGGGTCGTACACTGAAGCTTTCTTT.

V and J are TRBV11-2 and TRBJ2-5, with TRBD1 identical over 7 bases. The CDR3 covers 17 residues. The V gene end was trimmed by 5 bases and the J gene end by 5 bases; junction bases not matched to a gene: 17. Germline values: CDR1 SGHAT, CDR2 FQNNGV. The CDR3 region has the DNA TGTGCCAGCAGCCAAAGAGGTGGCAGGGCCAGGGGGGAGACCCAGTACTTC. Amino acids: CASSQRGGRARGETQYF.

The chain has TRBV7-9 and TRBJ1-6; tentatively, D is TRBD1 (5 bases). Deletions cut 5 bases from V and 10 bases from J, with 18 bases between. CDR3 length equals 15 residues. CDR1 and CDR2 from the germline V gene are SEHNR and FQNEAQ (reference sequence). The CDR3 protein is CASSPSGDSRSPLHF. Here the CDR3 DNA reads TGTGCCAGCAGCCCTTCCGGGGACTCGAGGTCACCCCTCCACTTT.

The V gene is TRBV9, the J gene TRBJ2-3; 9 positions agree with TRBD2. The V gene's germline CDR1 is SGDLS and CDR2 YYNGEE. After removal of 0 bases from V and 4 bases from J, the junction contained 3 bases not matched to a gene. CDR3 length: 15 residues. The CDR3 region is CASSVGGRASDTQYF. The CDR3 nucleotides are TGTGCCAGCAGCGTAGGCGGGAGGGCCTCAGATACGCAGTATTTT.